This TCR beta chain was profiled in a study of radiotherapy plus CTLA-4 blockade in lung cancer. Assay: immunoSEQ multiplex PCR; the TCRdb copy retains only in-frame clones and omits some. Of about 53,000 clones listed, about four fifths were seen once; the top ten hold approximately 4.8%. Study-level findings and limits: Once radiotherapy plus ipilimumab had been given, TCR clones derived from tumor expanded in blood.

In the case of this clone: The antigen is undetermined.

This receptor was identified in a human donor with non-small cell lung cancer whose response to radiotherapy plus ipilimumab could not be evaluated. The specimen comprised peripheral blood, sampled from a patient treated with radiotherapy plus ipilimumab.

CDR3 sequence: CAGGLAPGEQYF. The CDR3 region has the DNA TGTGCTGGGGGACTAGCGCCCGGGGAGCAGTACTTC. The chain combines TRBV2 with TRBJ2-7; 10 bases are shared with TRBD2. CDR3 length: 12 residues. CDR1 and CDR2 (germline): SNHLY, FYNNEI.